One and the same sample provided the 7 T cell receptor beta chains below, sequenced in a study of CD8 T cells in Susac syndrome. RNA, at roughly 0.45 to 1 ug, was reverse transcribed with random hexamers. TCRdb analysed the immunoSEQ multiplex PCR reads with MiXCR anew, one entry per CDR3 protein. The sample consists of tens of thousands of distinct CDR3 sequences, 80% to 95% of them appearing once. Sample: CD8+ T cells from PBMCs. The receptors originated from a human donor in good health.

This chain joins TRBV20-1 and TRBJ1-2; 7 bases match TRBD1. The V segment lost 3 bases and the J segment 2 bases; nucleotides outside the gene matches: 6. CDR1 and CDR2 from the germline V gene are DFQATT and SNEGSKA (reference sequence). The CDR3 covers 14 residues. This CDR3 reads CSASQRGPNYGYTF. The DNA for the CDR3 is TGCAGTGCTAGCCAGAGGGGGCCGAACTATGGCTACACCTTC.

The chain is built from TRBV20-1 and TRBJ2-1; 10 bases are a match to TRBD2. V shed 0 bases and J 9 bases; nucleotides not matched to a gene: 8. Germline V gene sequence: CDR1 DFQATT, CDR2 SNEGSKA (reference sequence). The CDR3 spans 15 residues. CDR3 in amino acids: CSAREAGGPWGEQFF. The DNA of the CDR3 is TGCAGTGCTAGAGAAGCGGGAGGGCCCTGGGGTGAGCAGTTCTTC.

V and J are TRBV3-1 and TRBJ2-1, with 8 positions matching TRBD1. Losses at the gene ends were 4 bases for V and 2 bases for J; bases not matched to a gene: 7. The CDR3 length is 16 residues. The germline V gene encodes CDR1 LGHDT and CDR2 YNNKEL (reference sequence). In DNA, the CDR3 is TGTGCCAGCAGCCGAGACAGGGGCCTCACCTACAATGAGCAGTTCTTC. Translation: CASSRDRGLTYNEQFF.

The chain joins TRBV7-8 to TRBJ2-1; D tentatively fits TRBD1 or TRBD2 (5 bases each). Per the germline V gene, CDR1 is SGHVS and CDR2 is FQNEAQ. The CDR3 extends over 16 amino acids. Trimming took off 5 bases at V and 4 bases at J, with 18 bases between the two ends. This CDR3 reads CASSMGQGRRYNEQFF. In DNA, the CDR3 is TGTGCCAGCAGCATGGGTCAGGGACGTAGGTACAATGAGCAGTTCTTC.

This chain connects TRBV11-2 to TRBJ2-1, with 10 bases aligning to TRBD2. This CDR3 is built from 15 residues. The V and J ends lost 1 base and 6 bases, in that order; junction bases with no gene match: 3. From germline, CDR1 is SGHAT and CDR2 FQNNGV. CDR3 sequence: CASSLVASGSNEQFF. Here the CDR3 DNA reads TGTGCCAGCAGCTTAGTGGCTAGCGGGAGCAATGAGCAGTTCTTC.

The chain uses TRBV6-6 and TRBJ2-1; no clear D. This CDR3 comprises 13 residues. Germline values: CDR1 MNHNY, CDR2 SVGAGI (reference sequence). The V and J ends lost 2 bases and 5 bases respectively, with 7 bases between them. The CDR3 region has the DNA TGTGCCAGCAGTTACGGTAGAAACAATGAGCAGTTCTTC. This codes for CASSYGRNNEQFF.

The chain couples TRBV7-2 to TRBJ2-1; a weak D match, TRBD1 (6 bases). Deletions cut 5 bases from V and 5 bases from J, with 10 bases between. The CDR3 sequence is 13 residues long. Germline loops: CDR1 SGHTA, CDR2 FQGNSA. The CDR3 spells CASSISGDNEQFF. The CDR3 DNA follows: TGTGCCAGCAGCATATCAGGGGACAATGAGCAGTTCTTC.